This T cell receptor beta chain was found in a study of blood T cell repertoires in COVID-19. Study information: The United States, Italy and Spain supplied acute and convalescent COVID-19 samples. The cDNA or gDNA used as material had been derived from T cells, B-cell-depleted T cells, or PBMCs.

In the study's own analysis: Nucleated cell number was recorded as an estimate derived from reference gene primer amplification. Clones were read by immunoSEQ multiplex PCR, and TCRdb kept only the in-frame ones, dropping some. The V and J calls and clone size come from that table; D and trimming were worked out from the DNA. The sample shows 100,000 to 150,000 clones, approximately 81% of them seen only once. CDR1 and CDR2 (germline): SGHAT, FQNNGV. The V segment lost 4 bases and the J segment 7 bases; nucleotides outside the gene matches: 12. The CDR3 has 15 residues. The sequence came from a man in his fifties or sixties with acute or convalescent COVID-19. The sequencing sample was made of peripheral blood. The rearrangement uses TRBV11-2 and TRBJ1-2; TRBD1 matches at 7 bases. In nucleotides, the CDR3 is TGTGCCAGCAGCTCCGATCCAGACAGGGCCGGTGGCTACACCTTC. Its translation is CASSSDPDRAGGYTF.